This passage covers 27 T cell receptor beta chains from one sample sequenced in a study of T cell repertoires and HLA-DP antigens (dated by TCRdb to about 2018). The library relied on the immunoSEQ multiplex PCR assay. Here the immuneACCESS table is served through TCRdb, limited to in-frame sequences with V and J called. Missing clones are a known gap in these copies; in checked studies unresolved V genes cover under half, and the rest lacks a known reason. The sample data list some 4,000 clones, and more than 65% of these were observed just once. The ten most abundant clones make up about a fifth of the sample. Once expanded for around 15 days, the cultured CD4+ cells were restimulated for approximately 25 h using HeLa cells that expressed the same allogeneic DPB1. To act as antigen-presenting cells, HeLa stimulator cells were retrovirally transduced with HLA-DPA1/DPB1, HLA-DM, invariant chain and CD80.

The sequenced material came from CD137- CD4+ T cells from cultured PBMCs. The receptors here all came from a woman in her late teens or twenties in good health and CMV-seronegative.

A remark on this clone: One end of the junction varies from germline; a read error may be responsible. CDR3: CATLRRGIGF. The CDR3, as DNA: TGTGCCACCTTACGACGTGGAATAGGCTTC. The chain combines TRBV6-1 with TRBJ1-2; the D is unclear. The V gene's germline CDR1 is MNHNS and CDR2 SASEGT. This CDR3 has 10 residues.

As DNA, the CDR3 is TGTGCCAGCAGGCGGGGCAATGAGCAGTTCTTC. Amino acids: CASRRGNEQFF. The V call is TRBV25-1, the J call TRBJ2-1; maybe TRBD2 (6 bases). Trimming removed 6 bases from V and 6 bases from J, with 6 bases in between. The CDR3 extends over 11 amino acids. CDR1 and CDR2 from the germline V gene are MGHDK and SYGVNS.

The J gene is TRBJ2-1, the V gene TRBV7-2; 8 nucleotides align to TRBD2. With 5 bases clipped from V and 1 base from J, the junction kept 7 bases outside the gene matches. The CDR3 length is 16 residues. Germline values: CDR1 SGHTA, CDR2 FQGNSA. CDR3 sequence (DNA): TGTGCCAGCAGCGGCCGACTAGCGCATTCCTACAATGAGCAGTTCTTC. This sequence encodes CASSGRLAHSYNEQFF.

This chain joins TRBV11-3 and TRBJ1-5, with 12 bases identical to TRBD1. J was trimmed by 3 bases and V by 0 bases; bases with no gene match: 9. CDR3 length: 19 amino acids. Germline CDR1 SGHNT, CDR2 YENEEA. The CDR3 reads CASSLDLGTGGADNQPQHF. The CDR3 DNA follows: TGTGCCAGCAGCTTAGATTTGGGGACAGGGGGCGCCGACAATCAGCCCCAGCATTTT.

Points on this clone: Its ends do not fully match the called genes, so a read error is possible. The V and J genes are TRBV7-7 and TRBJ2-2; a weak D match, TRBD1 (6 bases). The CDR3 runs to 15 residues. Germline V lookup: CDR1 SSHAT, CDR2 FNYEAQ (reference sequence). The CDR3 protein is CASSPNSGVTGELFF. CDR3 DNA sequence: TGTGCTAGCAGCCCCAATTCAGGGGTCACCGGGGAGCTGTTTTTT.

The J gene is TRBJ2-5, the V gene TRBV28, with 8 bases aligning to TRBD1. From germline, CDR1 is MDHEN and CDR2 SYDVKM. V was clipped by 6 bases and J by 9 bases; unmatched bases: 18. The CDR3 is 16 amino acids. The CDR3 nucleotides are TGTGCCAGCAGCCAATCTCGTCAGGGGGCCCAAGGCGCCCAGTACTTC. This gives the protein CASSQSRQGAQGAQYF.

The chain employs TRBV28 and TRBJ2-3; D is possibly TRBD1 (6 bases). From germline, CDR1 is MDHEN and CDR2 SYDVKM. CDR3 length: 13 amino acids. The V gene lost 8 bases and the J gene lost 4 bases, with 13 bases spanning the gap. The CDR3 DNA follows: TGTGCCAGCCGACTACAGGGTGCAGATACGCAGTATTTT. Residues: CASRLQGADTQYF. Full variable domain (rest looked up from reference TRBV28 and TRBJ2-3): DVKVTQSSRYLVKRTGEKVFLECVQDMDHENMFWYRQDPGLGLRLIYFSYDVKMKEKGDIPEGYSVSREKKERFSLILESASTNQTSMYLCASRLQGADTQYFGPGTRLTVL.

The chain uses TRBV6-6 and TRBJ1-1; 8 positions match TRBD1. This CDR3 has 14 amino acids. The germline gives CDR1 MNHNY, CDR2 SVGAGI (reference sequence). J was trimmed by 1 base and V by 7 bases; bases with no gene match: 5. The CDR3, as DNA: TGTGCCAGCACTCGGACAGGGAAGAACACTGAAGCTTTCTTT. Its protein is CASTRTGKNTEAFF.

CDR3 sequence reads: CASRETSGMINEQFF. The CDR3 DNA follows: TGTGCCAGCAGAGAGACTAGCGGGATGATCAATGAGCAGTTCTTC. V usage is TRBV2 and J usage is TRBJ2-1; TRBD2 agrees at 11 bases. The CDR3 consists of 15 residues. The germline gives CDR1 SNHLY, CDR2 FYNNEI. After removal of 6 bases from V and 6 bases from J, the junction contained 7 bases not matched to a gene.

CDR3 amino acids: CASSRHRSSTGELFF. The CDR3 nucleotides read TGTGCCAGCAGTCGGCACAGGAGTTCTACCGGGGAGCTGTTTTTT. This sequence joins TRBV27 and TRBJ2-2; D is perhaps TRBD1 (5 bases). The V gene's germline CDR1 is MNHEY and CDR2 SMNVEV (reference sequence). The length of the CDR3 is 15 residues. Trimming left V 5 bases short and J 5 bases short, with 15 bases between.

The chain joins TRBV6-6 to TRBJ1-5, with D tentatively TRBD1 (5 bases). Between the trimmed V and J ends, which lost 6 bases and 4 bases, there was a span of 10 bases. CDR1 is MNHNY and CDR2 is SVGAGI in the germline V gene (reference sequence). The CDR3 is 13 residues long. The CDR3 loop is CASRDPGNQPQHF. The CDR3 nucleotides read TGTGCCAGCAGAGATCCAGGGAATCAGCCCCAGCATTTT.

V usage is TRBV10-3 and J usage is TRBJ1-1; D gene unclear. V dropped 7 bases and J dropped 0 bases, with 3 bases sitting between them. CDR1 and CDR2 from the germline V gene are ENHRY and SYGVKD. The CDR3 is 11 residues long. CDR3: CAIKMNTEAFF. Written as DNA, the CDR3 is TGTGCCATCAAAATGAACACTGAAGCTTTCTTT.

This clone was counted only a few times. The V and J genes are TRBV14 and TRBJ2-1; 8 nucleotides match TRBD2. The germline V gene encodes CDR1 SGHDN and CDR2 FVKESK. This CDR3 comprises 18 residues. V lost 2 bases and J lost 4; bases outside the gene matches: 13. The DNA of the CDR3 is TGTGCCAGCAGCCAACAGGTTGCAGCGGGAGATTGGTACAATGAGCAGTTCTTC. This encodes CASSQQVAAGDWYNEQFF.

The V call is TRBV11-2, the J call TRBJ2-1; D possibly corresponds to TRBD2 (6 bases). CDR1 and CDR2 from the germline V gene are SGHAT and FQNNGV. Trimming cost V 5 bases and J 2 bases, with 16 bases left between them. This CDR3 spans 16 amino acids. Written as DNA, the CDR3 is TGTGCCAGCAGCCCACGGCTAGCGCGCCCCTACAATGAGCAGTTCTTC. This sequence encodes CASSPRLARPYNEQFF.

The chain employs TRBV7-5 and TRBJ1-3. TRBV7-5 is a pseudogene locus. This CDR3 spans 20 amino acids. The CDR3 is CARSSKSHRGGSGGGNTIYF. CDR3 DNA: TGTGCCAGAAGCTCGAAGTCTCACAGGGGAGGGTCAGGCGGAGGAAACACCATATATTTT.

J is TRBJ2-5 and V is TRBV2; D may match TRBD1 or TRBD2 (6 bases each). This CDR3 is 14 amino acids long. Germline-derived CDR1 and CDR2 are SNHLY and FYNNEI. The V and J ends lost 7 bases and 10 bases respectively, with 22 bases between them. For the CDR3, the DNA is TGTGCCAGCAATCCGGGACTGGGGCTAGGGGGCCAGTACTTC. Protein: CASNPGLGLGGQYF.

The chain combines TRBV18 with TRBJ2-7, with 8 bases lining up with TRBD2. With V trimmed by 3 bases and J by 6 bases, 7 bases remained unmatched. The CDR3 is made up of 14 amino acids. Germline assignment: CDR1 KGHSH and CDR2 LQKENI. CDR3 sequence reads: CASSPAAGGSEQYV. In nucleotides, the CDR3 is TGTGCCAGCTCACCGGCCGCGGGGGGTAGCGAGCAGTACGTC.

V is TRBV5-4 and J is TRBJ1-6, with TRBD1 identical over 8 bases. Germline V gene data show CDR1 as SGHNT and CDR2 as YYREEE (reference sequence). V was pared by 0 bases and J by 7 bases, with 9 bases of the junction left unmatched. This CDR3 has 17 residues. CDR3 sequence reads: CASSLARDRWANSPLHF. The DNA of the CDR3 is TGTGCCAGCAGCTTGGCCAGGGACAGGTGGGCGAATTCACCCCTCCACTTT.

This clone is termed hyperexpanded. The chain has TRBV7-2 and TRBJ1-2; D call uncertain. The CDR3 contains 15 residues. Germline V gives CDR1 SGHTA, CDR2 FQGNSA. Between the trimmed V and J ends, which lost 2 bases and 5 bases, there was a span of 15 bases. The CDR3 coding sequence is TGTGCCAGCAGCTTACGTTTGGCAGCCTTATATGGCTACACCTTC. This gives the protein CASSLRLAALYGYTF.

This clone was counted once. J is TRBJ2-1 and V is TRBV14, with 7 bases aligning to TRBD2. CDR3 size: 16 residues. Germline CDR1 is SGHDN and CDR2 is FVKESK. Trimming cost V 3 bases and J 0 bases; bases outside gene matches: 5. CDR3 residues: CASSHLGGGSYNEQFF. As DNA, the CDR3 is TGTGCCAGCAGCCATCTGGGGGGGGGCTCCTACAATGAGCAGTTCTTC.

The rearrangement uses TRBV5-1 and TRBJ2-6; TRBD1 might be the D (5 bases). Germline V gene lookup returns CDR1 SGHRS and CDR2 YFSETQ. The CDR3 runs 15 residues. Trimming shortened V by 0 bases and J by 4 bases, and 8 bases separated the two germline ends. DNA of the CDR3: TGCGCCAGCAGCTTGGTAGGGGTGGGGGCCAACGTCCTGACTTTC. Translating it yields CASSLVGVGANVLTF.

This chain joins TRBV19 and TRBJ2-3; D possibly corresponds to TRBD1 (6 bases). V lost 3 bases and J 4 bases, leaving 17 bases between the germline ends. Germline V lookup: CDR1 LNHDA, CDR2 SQIVND (reference sequence). The length of the CDR3 is 16 residues. In DNA, the CDR3 is TGTGCCAGTAGTATCTTCGGGGCAGGGGAAGCAGATACGCAGTATTTT. It encodes CASSIFGAGEADTQYF.

This clone was observed once. The chain recombines TRBV21-1 with TRBJ2-1; the table's D call, TRBD2, has no DNA check behind it. TRBV21-1 is reported as a pseudogene. The CDR3 is made up of 21 amino acids. The CDR3 DNA reads as TGTGCCAGCAGCAAAGCCCCCCCTAGCGGGGGACCTATTAGCTCCTACAATGAGCAGTTCTTC. It codes for CASSKAPPSGGPISSYNEQFF.

There are a few counts of this clone. V usage is TRBV7-3 and J usage is TRBJ1-2, with unresolved D. CDR1 and CDR2 from the germline V gene are SGHTA and FQGTGA. The CDR3 sequence is 12 residues long. Trimming cost V 8 bases and J 2 bases, with 9 bases left between them. In DNA form, the CDR3 reads TGTGCCAGCGGATCGAGGAACTATGGCTACACCTTC. Translated, it gives CASGSRNYGYTF.

The chain carries TRBV6-6 and TRBJ2-3; D is unclear. This CDR3 is built from 14 residues. V was shortened by 7 bases and J by 0 bases, with 11 bases between the two germline ends. Germline V CDR1 and CDR2: MNHNY, SVGAGI (reference sequence). The CDR3 reads CASTKGGSTDTQYF. For the CDR3, the DNA is TGTGCCAGCACCAAAGGCGGAAGCACAGATACGCAGTATTTT.

The chain employs TRBV6-5 and TRBJ1-2, with 7 bases lining up with TRBD1. The CDR3 extends over 15 amino acids. Trimming at V came to 0 bases and at J to 5 bases, leaving 6 bases not matched to a gene. Looked up from germline, CDR1 is MNHEY and CDR2 is SVGAGI. CDR3: CASSYSKTGTYGYTF. The CDR3 DNA reads as TGTGCCAGCAGTTACTCGAAGACAGGGACGTATGGCTACACCTTC.

By sample share, this clone is hyperexpanded (1% or more). Other DNA sequences of this sample code for an identical CDR3. The chain couples TRBV18 to TRBJ2-3, with unresolved D. The germline V gene encodes CDR1 KGHSH and CDR2 LQKENI. V lost 3 bases to trimming and J lost 3 bases, with 4 bases between them. The CDR3 is 12 residues long. The CDR3 coding sequence is TGTGCCAGCTCACCGTCAACAGATACGCAGTATTTT. The encoded protein is CASSPSTDTQYF.